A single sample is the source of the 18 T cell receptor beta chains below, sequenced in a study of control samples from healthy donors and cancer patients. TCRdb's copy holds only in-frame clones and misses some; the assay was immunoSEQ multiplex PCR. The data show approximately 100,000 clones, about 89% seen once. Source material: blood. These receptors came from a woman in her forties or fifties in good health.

CDR3 sequence reads: CASNDRVVQPQHF. The CDR3, as DNA: TGTGCCAGCAACGACAGGGTGGTTCAGCCCCAGCATTTT. V usage is TRBV6-4 and J usage is TRBJ1-5, with TRBD1 matching 7 bases. The trim removed 7 bases at V and 6 bases at J, leaving 6 bases unmatched. Germline V gene sequence: CDR1 MRHNA, CDR2 SNTAGT. The CDR3 loop spans 13 amino acids.

CDR3 region: CASSHESTGDRVDNEQFF. The CDR3 DNA reads as TGCGCCAGCAGCCACGAATCCACGGGGGACAGGGTCGACAATGAGCAGTTCTTC. V gene TRBV4-3 combines with J gene TRBJ2-1; 9 nucleotides agree with TRBD1. Germline V gene sequence: CDR1 LGHNA, CDR2 YSLEER. The CDR3 has 18 amino acids. V shed 3 bases and J 5 bases; nucleotides not matched to a gene: 14.

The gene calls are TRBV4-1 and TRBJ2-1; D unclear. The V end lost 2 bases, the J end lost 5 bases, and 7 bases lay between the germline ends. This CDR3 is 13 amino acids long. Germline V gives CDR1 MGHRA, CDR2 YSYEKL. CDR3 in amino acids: CASSQQNDNEQFF. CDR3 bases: TGCGCCAGCAGCCAACAGAACGACAATGAGCAGTTCTTC.

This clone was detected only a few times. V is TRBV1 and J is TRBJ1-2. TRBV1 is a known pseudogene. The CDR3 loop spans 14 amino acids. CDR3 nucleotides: TGCACCAGCAGCCAAGGCAGACGCGACTATGGCTACACCTTC. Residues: CTSSQGRRDYGYTF.

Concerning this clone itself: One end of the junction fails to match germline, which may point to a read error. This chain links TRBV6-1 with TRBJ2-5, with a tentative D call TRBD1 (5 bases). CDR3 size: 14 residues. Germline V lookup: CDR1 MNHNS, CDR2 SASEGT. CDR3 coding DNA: TGTGCCAGCAGTGACCCCTATTATGACGGACAAGGTCACTTC. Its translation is CASSDPYYDGQGHF.

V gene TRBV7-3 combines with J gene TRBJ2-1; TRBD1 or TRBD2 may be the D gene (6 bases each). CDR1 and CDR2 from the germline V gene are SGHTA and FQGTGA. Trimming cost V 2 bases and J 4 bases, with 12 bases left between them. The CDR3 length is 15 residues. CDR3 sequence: CASSLGGGAYNEQFF. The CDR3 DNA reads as TGTGCCAGCAGCTTAGGGGGCGGGGCTTACAATGAGCAGTTCTTC.

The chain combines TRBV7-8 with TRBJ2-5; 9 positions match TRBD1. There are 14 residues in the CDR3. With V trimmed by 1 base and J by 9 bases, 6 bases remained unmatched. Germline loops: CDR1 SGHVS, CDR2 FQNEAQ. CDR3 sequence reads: CASSLGDRAGAQYF. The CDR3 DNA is TGTGCCAGCAGCTTAGGGGACAGGGCGGGGGCCCAGTACTTC.

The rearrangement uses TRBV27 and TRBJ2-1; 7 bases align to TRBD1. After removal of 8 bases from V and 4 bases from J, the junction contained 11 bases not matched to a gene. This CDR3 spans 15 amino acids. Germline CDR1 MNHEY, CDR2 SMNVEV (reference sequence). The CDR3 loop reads CASSSSGQMYNEQFF. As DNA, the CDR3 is TGTGCCAGCTCATCCTCGGGACAGATGTACAATGAGCAGTTCTTC.

CDR3 nucleotide sequence: TGTGCCAGTAGTGTCCGCGGGGGCCTGACAGATACGCAGTATTTT. Translated: CASSVRGGLTDTQYF. The gene calls are TRBV19 and TRBJ2-3; TRBD2 might be the D (7 bases). Germline CDR1 LNHDA, CDR2 SQIVND (reference sequence). V lost 5 bases and J 3 bases, leaving 15 bases between the germline ends. This CDR3 is built from 15 residues.

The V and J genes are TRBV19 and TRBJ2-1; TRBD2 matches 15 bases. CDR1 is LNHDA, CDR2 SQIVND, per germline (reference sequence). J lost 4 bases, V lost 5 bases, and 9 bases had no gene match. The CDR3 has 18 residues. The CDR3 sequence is CASSPRTSGGVIYNEQFF. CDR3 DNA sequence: TGTGCCAGTAGTCCTCGGACTAGCGGGGGGGTTATTTACAATGAGCAGTTCTTC.

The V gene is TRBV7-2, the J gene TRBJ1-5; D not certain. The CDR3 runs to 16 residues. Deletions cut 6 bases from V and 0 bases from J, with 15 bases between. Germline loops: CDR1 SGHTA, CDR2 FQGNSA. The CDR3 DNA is TGTGCCAGCAGTCTCCAGCTCGGGAGTAGCAATCAGCCCCAGCATTTT. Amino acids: CASSLQLGSSNQPQHF.

CDR3 coding DNA: TGTGCCAGCAGCGCATTGACAGGGGGAAATGAAAAACTGTTTTTT. The encoded protein is CASSALTGGNEKLFF. The V and J genes are TRBV9 and TRBJ1-4, with 9 positions matching TRBD1. CDR1 SGDLS and CDR2 YYNGEE come from the germline V gene. The CDR3 loop spans 15 amino acids. V was pared by 3 bases and J by 5 bases, with 5 bases of the junction left unmatched.

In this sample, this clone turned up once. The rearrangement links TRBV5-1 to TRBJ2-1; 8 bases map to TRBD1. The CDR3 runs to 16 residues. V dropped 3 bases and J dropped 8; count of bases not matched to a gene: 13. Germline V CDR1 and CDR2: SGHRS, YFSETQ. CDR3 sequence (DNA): TGCGCCAGCAGCTCGACGAAGACAGGGGTCGTGGATGAGCAGTTCTTC. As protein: CASSSTKTGVVDEQFF.

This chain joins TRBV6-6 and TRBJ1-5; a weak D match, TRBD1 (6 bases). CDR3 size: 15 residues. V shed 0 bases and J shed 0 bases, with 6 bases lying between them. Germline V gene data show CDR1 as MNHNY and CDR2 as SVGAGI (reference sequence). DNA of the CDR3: TGTGCCAGCAGTTACTCGGACAGTAGCAATCAGCCCCAGCATTTT. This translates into CASSYSDSSNQPQHF.

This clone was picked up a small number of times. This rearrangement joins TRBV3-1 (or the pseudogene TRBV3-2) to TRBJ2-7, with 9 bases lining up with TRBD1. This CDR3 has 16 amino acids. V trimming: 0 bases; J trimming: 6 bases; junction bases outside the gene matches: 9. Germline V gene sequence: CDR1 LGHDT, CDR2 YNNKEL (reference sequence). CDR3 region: CASSQERRQGGSEQYF. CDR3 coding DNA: TGTGCCAGCAGCCAAGAGAGGCGACAGGGGGGGAGCGAGCAGTACTTC.

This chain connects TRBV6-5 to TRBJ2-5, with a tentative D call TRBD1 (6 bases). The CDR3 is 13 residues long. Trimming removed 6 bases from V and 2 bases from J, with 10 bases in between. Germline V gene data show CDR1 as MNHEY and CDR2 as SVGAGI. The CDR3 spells CASSYRAQETQYF. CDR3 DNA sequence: TGTGCCAGCAGCTACAGGGCGCAAGAGACCCAGTACTTC.

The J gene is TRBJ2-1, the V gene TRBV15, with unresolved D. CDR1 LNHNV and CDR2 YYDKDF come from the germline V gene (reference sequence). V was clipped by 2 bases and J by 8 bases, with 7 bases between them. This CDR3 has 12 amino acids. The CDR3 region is CATSRSGYEQFF. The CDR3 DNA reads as TGTGCCACCAGCAGATCCGGGTATGAGCAGTTCTTC.

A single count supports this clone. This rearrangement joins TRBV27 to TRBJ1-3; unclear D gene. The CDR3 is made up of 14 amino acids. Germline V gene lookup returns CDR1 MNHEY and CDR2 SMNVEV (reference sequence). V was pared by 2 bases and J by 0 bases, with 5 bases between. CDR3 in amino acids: CASSLSFSGNTIYF. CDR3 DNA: TGTGCCAGCAGTTTAAGCTTCTCTGGAAACACCATATATTTT.